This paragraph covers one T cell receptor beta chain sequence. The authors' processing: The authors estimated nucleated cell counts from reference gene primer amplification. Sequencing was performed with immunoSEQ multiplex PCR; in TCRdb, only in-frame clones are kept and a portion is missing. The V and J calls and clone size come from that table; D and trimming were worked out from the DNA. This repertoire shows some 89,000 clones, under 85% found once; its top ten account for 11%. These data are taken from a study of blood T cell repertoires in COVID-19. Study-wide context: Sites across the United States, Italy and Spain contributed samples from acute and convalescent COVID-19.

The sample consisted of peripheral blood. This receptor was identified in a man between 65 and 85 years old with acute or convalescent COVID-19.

In DNA form, the CDR3 reads TGTGCCAGCAAGCGGTCGGGAGGGGGCACTGAAGCTTTCTTT. Amino acids: CASKRSGGGTEAFF. This chain joins TRBV6-5 and TRBJ1-1; TRBD1 might be the D (6 bases). The germline CDR1 and CDR2 sequences are MNHEY and SVGAGI. The CDR3 totals 14 residues. Trimming stripped 7 bases from V and 4 bases from J, with 16 bases between.